The sequence of this TCR beta chain was determined in a study of regulatory T cells in long-lasting Graves disease. Findings and limits, study-wide: Peripheral blood, not thyroid tissue, was the sole material studied.

Noted time point: newly diagnosed GD, antithyroid drugs for less than 3 months. Scientists built the TCR library using RNA that was extracted from PBMCs. EDTA tubes received approximately 9 milliliters of drawn peripheral blood. This clonotype was seen ten or more times. Its antigen is as yet unknown. Both iRepertoire HTBI primers and Arm-PCR of CDR3 regions were used to build the TCR beta libraries. TCRdb independently ran MiXCR on the multiplex PCR reads; one entry per CDR3 protein. The repertoire holds 300,000 to 400,000 distinct CDR3 sequences, with roughly a sixth as singletons. V was cut by 3 bases and J by 2 bases, with 19 bases left in between. Per germline, CDR1 ENHRY and CDR2 SYGVKD. The CDR3 runs 17 residues.

The chain has TRBV10-3 and TRBJ1-2, with D possibly being TRBD1 (6 bases). This sample comprised peripheral blood mononuclear cells (PBMCs), obtained at new diagnosis, from a patient treated with antithyroid drugs. This clonotype was sampled from a female donor with Graves disease. Here the CDR3 DNA reads TGTGCCATCAGTGACGAAGGACAGAGTTTTGGGAACTATGGCTACACCTTC. Translating gives CAISDEGQSFGNYGYTF.